These 31 T cell receptor beta chains came from one sample sequenced in a study of OX40 agonist ivuxolimab in advanced cancers. Data came from immunoSEQ multiplex PCR; TCRdb stores just in-frame clones and leaves some out. The data show about 61,000 clones, roughly 85% seen once. The source was CD4+ or CD8+ T cells sorted from blood, collected in a trial of the OX40 agonist ivuxolimab. These receptors were taken from an adult with an advanced solid tumor such as melanoma, head and neck, liver or kidney cancer.

The rearrangement links TRBV9 to TRBJ2-2, with D tentatively TRBD2 (6 bases). With 4 bases removed from V and 2 bases from J, the gap between germline ends came to 18 bases. CDR1 is SGDLS and CDR2 is YYNGEE in the germline V gene. The CDR3 has 17 amino acids. CDR3 DNA sequence: TGTGCCAGCAGCAGTCGCGCCGGGACTTCAAACACCGGGGAGCTGTTTTTT. The encoded protein is CASSSRAGTSNTGELFF.

Here the CDR3 reads CASSSSSGRAHEQYF. DNA for the CDR3: TGCGCCAGCAGCTCCTCTAGCGGGAGGGCCCACGAGCAGTACTTC. The chain combines TRBV5-1 with TRBJ2-7; 12 bases are a match to TRBD2. Germline V CDR1 and CDR2: SGHRS, YFSETQ. The ends lost 3 bases at V and 5 bases at J; junction bases unmatched: 6. This CDR3 is built from 15 residues.

V and J are TRBV30 and TRBJ2-5, with TRBD2 as a possible D gene (6 bases). This CDR3 spans 12 amino acids. Trimming took 3 bases from V and 8 from J, leaving 13 bases between them. Per the germline V gene, CDR1 is GTSNPN and CDR2 is SVGIG (reference sequence). This CDR3 is CAWRGDWVTQYF. CDR3 in DNA: TGTGCCTGGAGAGGGGACTGGGTCACCCAGTACTTC. The variable domain in full, completed from reference TRBV30 and TRBJ2-5, reads SQTIHQWPATLVQPVGSPLSLECTVEGTSNPNLYWYRQAAGRGLQLLFYSVGIGQISSEVPQNLSASRPQDRQFILSSKKLLLSDSGFYLCAWRGDWVTQYFGPGTRLLVL.

V gene TRBV7-2 combines with J gene TRBJ2-1; no reliable D call. The CDR3 sequence is 14 residues long. Germline CDR1 is SGHTA and CDR2 is FQGNSA. Trimming removed 5 bases at V and 5 bases at J, with 13 bases between. CDR3 in amino acids: CASSRRRNDNEQFF. DNA for the CDR3: TGTGCCAGCAGCCGACGACGGAATGACAATGAGCAGTTCTTC.

V usage is TRBV11-2 and J usage is TRBJ2-5, with D tentatively TRBD2 (5 bases). CDR3 length: 15 amino acids. Looked up from germline, CDR1 is SGHAT and CDR2 is FQNNGV. The V end lost 5 bases, the J end lost 7 bases, and 20 bases lay between the germline ends. This CDR3 is CASSAVVEFGGTQYF. CDR3 sequence (DNA): TGTGCCAGCAGCGCGGTGGTGGAATTCGGAGGGACCCAGTACTTC.

The J gene is TRBJ2-3, the V gene TRBV9; TRBD2 agrees at 10 bases. The germline CDR1 and CDR2 sequences are SGDLS and YYNGEE. The CDR3 consists of 15 residues. V gave up 5 bases and J gave up 2 bases; unmatched junction bases: 5. The CDR3, as DNA: TGTGCCAGCAGTTTGAGCGGGGGGGCCACAGATACGCAGTATTTT. Its protein is CASSLSGGATDTQYF.

This chain connects TRBV6-1 to TRBJ2-5; D is tentatively TRBD1 or TRBD2 (5 bases each). The CDR3 loop spans 16 amino acids. Germline-derived CDR1 and CDR2 are MNHNS and SASEGT. Trimming cost V 2 bases and J 2 bases, with 15 bases left between them. As DNA, the CDR3 is TGTGCCAGCAGTGAACTTGGGGGACGGGAACAAGAGACCCAGTACTTC. This sequence encodes CASSELGGREQETQYF.

The V call is TRBV5-8, the J call TRBJ2-7; D is uncertain. Between the trimmed V and J ends, which lost 5 bases and 3 bases, there was a span of 12 bases. The CDR3 extends over 13 amino acids. Germline assignment: CDR1 SGHTS and CDR2 YDEGEE. This CDR3 reads CASRRGLSYEQYF. DNA of the CDR3: TGTGCCAGCAGAAGAGGCCTAAGCTACGAGCAGTACTTC. The full variable domain, in which reference TRBV5-8 and TRBJ2-7 provide the parts outside the CDR3, is EAGVTQSPTHLIKTRGQQATLRCSPISGHTSVYWYQQALGLGLQFLLWYDEGEERNRGNFPPRFSGRQFPNYSSELNVNALELEDSALYLCASRRGLSYEQYFGPGTRLTVT.

The chain links TRBV7-9 to TRBJ2-1; 9 bases map to TRBD2. Germline trimming cut 4 bases from V and 8 bases from J; bases unmatched to any gene: 6. The CDR3 length is 14 residues. CDR1 and CDR2 from the germline V gene are SEHNR and FQNEAQ (reference sequence). CDR3 sequence reads: CASSWTSEGDEQFF. The CDR3, as DNA: TGTGCCAGCAGCTGGACTAGCGAGGGCGATGAGCAGTTCTTC. The whole variable domain, remainder taken from reference TRBV7-9 and TRBJ2-1, is DTGVSQNPRHKITKRGQNVTFRCDPISEHNRLYWYRQTLGQGPEFLTYFQNEAQLEKSRLLSDRFSAERPKGSFSTLEIQRTEQGDSAMYLCASSWTSEGDEQFFGPGTRLTVL.

This clone was seen a single time. The chain recombines TRBV7-9 with TRBJ2-7; no firm D call. CDR1 SEHNR and CDR2 FQNEAQ come from the germline V gene (reference sequence). Trimming left V 4 bases short and J 2 bases short, with 9 bases between. This CDR3 region has 13 residues. The CDR3, as DNA: TGTGCCAGCAGCTCTGACGGTCCCTACGAGCAGTACTTC. It codes for CASSSDGPYEQYF.

This chain joins TRBV7-8 and TRBJ2-7; 10 bases line up with TRBD1. The germline V gene encodes CDR1 SGHVS and CDR2 FQNEAQ. The length of the CDR3 is 15 residues. The V segment lost 1 base and the J segment 6 bases; nucleotides outside the gene matches: 6. CDR3 loop: CASSLDRTGGREQYF. DNA for the CDR3: TGTGCCAGCAGCTTAGACCGGACAGGGGGGCGCGAGCAGTACTTC.

The chain is built from TRBV12-2 and TRBJ1-5. TRBV12-2 is described as a pseudogene. The CDR3 consists of 17 residues. CDR3 DNA: TGTGCAAGTCGTCCTCCCAGGAGCTCCACCAACAATCAGCCCCAGCATTTT. Its protein product is CASRPPRSSTNNQPQHF.

This chain joins TRBV2 and TRBJ2-5; 8 bases agree with TRBD2. The CDR3 covers 18 residues. V shed 8 bases, J shed 5 bases, and the junction held 22 bases outside the gene matches. The germline V gene encodes CDR1 SNHLY and CDR2 FYNNEI. CDR3 in amino acids: CASEPTGSGSFGGETQYF. CDR3 nucleotides: TGTGCCAGCGAGCCTACCGGGAGCGGGAGTTTTGGGGGTGAGACCCAGTACTTC.

The genes are TRBV5-5 and TRBJ2-1; possible D gene TRBD1, 6 bases. The germline CDR1 and CDR2 sequences are SGHKS and YYEKEE (reference sequence). The CDR3 sequence is 16 residues long. Trimming removed 4 bases from V and 9 bases from J, with 23 bases in between. The CDR3 loop reads CASSPIRDTAGSEQFF. Here the CDR3 DNA reads TGTGCCAGCAGCCCCATTAGGGACACGGCCGGATCTGAGCAGTTCTTC.

The chain joins TRBV29-1 to TRBJ2-7, with TRBD2 matching 12 bases. The CDR3 covers 14 residues. J was trimmed by 6 bases and V by 5 bases; bases with no gene match: 8. Germline values: CDR1 SQVTM, CDR2 ANQGSEA. As DNA, the CDR3 is TGCAGCGTTCTCCGTGGACTAGCGGGAAGCGAGCAGTACTTC. Residues: CSVLRGLAGSEQYF.

The genes are TRBV4-2 and TRBJ2-5, with unresolved D. With 8 bases removed from V and 5 bases from J, the gap between germline ends came to 24 bases. Germline lookup yields CDR1 LGHNA and CDR2 YNFKEQ. The CDR3 loop spans 16 amino acids. CDR3 region: CASVGSWTLSLETQYF. The DNA for the CDR3 is TGTGCCAGCGTGGGGTCTTGGACGCTCTCTCTGGAGACCCAGTACTTC.

The chain combines TRBV30 with TRBJ2-3; 10 nucleotides align to TRBD2. The germline gives CDR1 GTSNPN, CDR2 SVGIG (reference sequence). The CDR3 is 14 amino acids. The V segment lost 2 bases and the J segment 5 bases; nucleotides outside the gene matches: 4. The DNA of the CDR3 is TGTGCCTGGAGTCTAGCGGGAGTTGAAGATACGCAGTATTTT. Translating gives CAWSLAGVEDTQYF.

This clone was detected once. The V call is TRBV7-2, the J call TRBJ2-2, with 10 nucleotides matching TRBD2. The CDR3 runs 16 residues. Germline assignment: CDR1 SGHTA and CDR2 FQGNSA. Unmatched junction bases numbered 5, after V lost 2 bases and J lost 5 bases. This CDR3 reads CASSLFGTSVTGELFF. The CDR3 region has the DNA TGTGCCAGCAGCTTATTTGGGACTAGCGTTACCGGGGAGCTGTTTTTT.

V is TRBV4-2 and J is TRBJ1-3; D uncertain. Trimming shortened V by 3 bases and J by 3 bases, and 15 bases separated the two germline ends. The germline CDR1 and CDR2 sequences are LGHNA and YNFKEQ. This CDR3 is built from 16 residues. The CDR3: CASSQGGLLFGNTIYF. CDR3 bases: TGTGCCAGCAGCCAGGGAGGCCTCCTCTTTGGAAACACCATATATTTT.

This chain connects TRBV6-5 to TRBJ1-5; D is possibly TRBD1 (6 bases). V was trimmed by 7 bases and J by 9 bases, leaving 16 bases between them. Germline V gene data show CDR1 as MNHEY and CDR2 as SVGAGI. The CDR3 has 13 residues. The CDR3 spells CASTLRGMAPQHF. The CDR3 nucleotides are TGTGCCAGCACTCTGAGGGGGATGGCGCCCCAGCATTTT.

The V and J genes are TRBV19 and TRBJ2-1; D is unresolved. Trimming removed 5 bases from V and 0 bases from J, with 11 bases in between. The V gene's germline CDR1 is LNHDA and CDR2 SQIVND (reference sequence). This CDR3 contains 15 residues. For the CDR3, the DNA is TGTGCCAGTAGTGAGGCAGAGAGCTCCTACAATGAGCAGTTCTTC. It is translated as CASSEAESSYNEQFF.

The CDR3 loop reads CASSVGLAGAITDTQYF. In DNA form, the CDR3 reads TGTGCCAGCAGTGTCGGACTAGCGGGAGCCATCACAGATACGCAGTATTTT. The chain joins TRBV6-1 to TRBJ2-3; 13 bases are shared with TRBD2. The CDR3 length is 17 residues. Per germline, CDR1 MNHNS and CDR2 SASEGT. The ends lost 4 bases at V and 2 bases at J; junction bases unmatched: 6.

This clone was counted between two and nine times. The V and J genes are TRBV7-2 and TRBJ1-3; D remains unclear. This CDR3 contains 13 residues. The germline gives CDR1 SGHTA, CDR2 FQGNSA. The germline V and J ends were trimmed by 6 bases and 7 bases, with 13 bases remaining between them. The CDR3 is CASSPPTRNTIYF. As DNA, the CDR3 is TGTGCCAGCAGTCCTCCAACGCGTAACACCATATATTTT.

This clone was seen a handful of times. The J gene is TRBJ2-6, the V gene TRBV11-2, with D possibly called TRBD1 or TRBD2 (5 bases each). The V end lost 7 bases, the J end lost 5 bases, and 24 bases lay between the germline ends. Germline V gene sequence: CDR1 SGHAT, CDR2 FQNNGV. The CDR3 loop spans 18 amino acids. In DNA, the CDR3 is TGTGCCAGCACCTCCGTAGCTGGTTTGGGGACCAGGGCCAACGTCCTGACTTTC. Protein sequence: CASTSVAGLGTRANVLTF.

By frequency in the sample, this clone is medium-sized (0.01 to 0.1%). V gene TRBV5-4 combines with J gene TRBJ2-3; 11 positions agree with TRBD2. CDR1 and CDR2 from the germline V gene are SGHNT and YYREEE (reference sequence). J lost 6 bases, V lost 4 bases, and 7 bases had no gene match. CDR3 size: 15 residues. The CDR3 DNA sequence: TGTGCCAGCAGCCAAAACCTAGCGGGAGGTGATACGCAGTATTTT. Protein product: CASSQNLAGGDTQYF.

The chain carries TRBV27 and TRBJ2-7, with 7 bases aligning to TRBD1. Germline loops: CDR1 MNHEY, CDR2 SMNVEV (reference sequence). Germline trimming cut 6 bases from V and 3 bases from J; bases unmatched to any gene: 11. The CDR3 runs to 15 residues. Written as DNA, the CDR3 is TGTGCCAGCAGACTCAATACAGGGGTGGACTACGAGCAGTACTTC. This sequence encodes CASRLNTGVDYEQYF.

The V and J genes are TRBV5-1 and TRBJ2-5; D is perhaps TRBD2 (6 bases). Germline V gene data show CDR1 as SGHRS and CDR2 as YFSETQ. V dropped 4 bases and J dropped 7 bases, with 11 bases sitting between them. This CDR3 region has 12 residues. This chain's CDR3 is CASSPEEGTQYF. CDR3 nucleotides: TGCGCCAGCAGCCCGGAGGAGGGGACCCAGTACTTC.

The gene calls are TRBV28 and TRBJ1-2; D gene unclear. CDR3 size: 13 residues. The germline CDR1 and CDR2 sequences are MDHEN and SYDVKM. V dropped 3 bases and J dropped 8 bases, with 13 bases sitting between them. CDR3 region: CASSFPGQGGYTF. Here the CDR3 DNA reads TGTGCCAGCAGTTTCCCGGGCCAAGGGGGCTACACCTTC.

The chain employs TRBV27 and TRBJ2-3; no firm D call. Germline CDR1 and CDR2: MNHEY and SMNVEV (reference sequence). The V and J ends lost 6 bases and 1 base respectively, with 5 bases between them. The CDR3 consists of 12 residues. The DNA for the CDR3 is TGTGCCAGCAGGTCGGGCACAGATACGCAGTATTTT. Its translation is CASRSGTDTQYF.

The V call is TRBV28, the J call TRBJ1-1; a possible D gene is TRBD1 (5 bases). Trimming removed 5 bases from V and 2 bases from J, with 12 bases in between. CDR1 and CDR2 (germline): MDHEN, SYDVKM. This CDR3 has 14 amino acids. CDR3 residues: CASSDLRVNTEAFF. The CDR3 DNA follows: TGTGCCAGCAGTGATCTCAGGGTTAACACTGAAGCTTTCTTT. Filled out from reference TRBV28 and TRBJ1-1, the complete variable domain reads DVKVTQSSRYLVKRTGEKVFLECVQDMDHENMFWYRQDPGLGLRLIYFSYDVKMKEKGDIPEGYSVSREKKERFSLILESASTNQTSMYLCASSDLRVNTEAFFGQGTRLTVV.

The chain uses TRBV18 and TRBJ2-4, with no clear D. CDR3 length: 17 residues. Trimming pared 2 bases from V and 4 bases from J, leaving 18 bases between. Germline V lookup: CDR1 KGHSH, CDR2 LQKENI. The CDR3 loop is CASSPIWAELGKNIQYF. In DNA, the CDR3 is TGTGCCAGCTCACCAATATGGGCGGAGCTGGGGAAAAACATTCAGTACTTC. The full variable domain, completed using reference TRBV18 and TRBJ2-4, is NAGVMQNPRHLVRRRGQEARLRCSPMKGHSHVYWYRQLPEEGLKFMVYLQKENIIDESGMPKERFSAEFPKEGPSILRIQQVVRGDSAAYFCASSPIWAELGKNIQYFGAGTRLSVL.